One T cell receptor (beta chain) is described in this entry. Its target is not known. The TCR alpha and TCR beta cDNA libraries, bearing sample barcodes and UMIs, were generated by 5'RACE using constant-segment primers. Each CDR3 protein gets one entry after TCRdb re-called the 5' RACE reads with MiXCR. The data hold around 83,000 distinct CDR3 sequences, with roughly 23% observed a single time. This entry comes from a study of T-cell memory formation after mild COVID-19. Study details: Clustering of TCRs was largely donor specific.

Points from the study as a whole: Whereas later expanders leaned CD4+, clones contracting day 15 to 85 showed a balanced CD4/CD8 makeup. Confirmation was lacking for SARS-CoV-2 specificity of second-wave clones that peaked on day 37.

Germline CDR1 reads MNHEY; CDR2 reads SMNVEV (reference sequence). V lost 0 bases and J lost 7, with 10 bases in between. CDR3 size: 13 residues. Sequenced: PBMCs or a T cell subset sorted from them (not recorded which). The chain joins TRBV27 to TRBJ2-7, with D maybe TRBD2 (5 bases). The TCR originated in a man aged 18 to 30 who had mild COVID-19 (a few samples of this study predate the infection). Cell type and time point are not known. The CDR3 is CASSLSGRGEQYF. The CDR3 region has the DNA TGTGCCAGCAGTTTATCGGGTCGCGGGGAGCAGTACTTC.